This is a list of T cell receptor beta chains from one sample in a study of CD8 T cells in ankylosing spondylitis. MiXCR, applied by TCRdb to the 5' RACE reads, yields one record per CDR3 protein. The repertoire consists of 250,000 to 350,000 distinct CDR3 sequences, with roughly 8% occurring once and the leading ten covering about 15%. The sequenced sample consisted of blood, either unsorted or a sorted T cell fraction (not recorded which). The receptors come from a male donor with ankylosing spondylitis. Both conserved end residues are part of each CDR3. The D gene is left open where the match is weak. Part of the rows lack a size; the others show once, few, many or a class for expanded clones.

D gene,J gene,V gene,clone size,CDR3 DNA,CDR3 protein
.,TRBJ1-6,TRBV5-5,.,TGTGCCAGCAGCCCCGATTGGGGATCACCCCTCCACTTT,CASSPDWGSPLHF
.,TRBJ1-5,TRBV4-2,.,TGTGCCAGCAGCCCGGGGGGGGTCATTGGCAATCAGCCCCAGCATTTT,CASSPGGVIGNQPQHF
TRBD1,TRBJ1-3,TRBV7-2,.,TGTGCCAGCAGCTTAGCGGCGGGACAGGGGAGGAACACCATATATTTT,CASSLAAGQGRNTIYF
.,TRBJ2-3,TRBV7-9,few,TGTGCCAGCAGCTTAGGGTCTAGCAGAAGCACAGATACGCAGTATTTT,CASSLGSSRSTDTQYF
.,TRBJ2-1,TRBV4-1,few,TGCGCCAGCAGCCAGGGCGAGAGCGGCAATGAGCAGTTCTTC,CASSQGESGNEQFF
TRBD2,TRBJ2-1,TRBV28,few,TGTGCCAGCAGTTTATGGGCGCGGGGGGAAAACAATGAGCAGTTCTTC,CASSLWARGENNEQFF
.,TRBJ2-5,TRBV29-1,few,TGCAGCGCCGCTCCGGGGCTGTGGGAGACCCAGTACTTC,CSAAPGLWETQYF
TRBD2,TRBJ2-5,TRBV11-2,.,TGTGCCAGCAGCTTATCCGTACTAGCGGGAGGGCCAGGGCGAGAGACCCAGTACTTC,CASSLSVLAGGPGRETQYF
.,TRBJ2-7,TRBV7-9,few,TGTGCCAGCAGCCCCCCTTTGGGGTCTACAACCTACGAGCAGTACTTC,CASSPPLGSTTYEQYF
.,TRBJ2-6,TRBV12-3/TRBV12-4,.,TGTGCCAGCAGTTTTGGGATAATCGAATCTGGGGCCAACGTCCTGACTTTC,CASSFGIIESGANVLTF
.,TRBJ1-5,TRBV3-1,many,TGTGCCAGCAGCGCTGGGTATAGGCGGTTCAGCAATCAGCCCCAGCATTTT,CASSAGYRRFSNQPQHF
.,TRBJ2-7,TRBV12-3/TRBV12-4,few,TGTGCCAGCAGCTCTACAGGGTTACGCGAGCAGTACTTC,CASSSTGLREQYF
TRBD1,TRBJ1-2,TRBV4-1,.,TGCGCCAGCAGCCAAGTGGGACAGGGAGCCCTTAAAGGCTATGGCTACACCTTC,CASSQVGQGALKGYGYTF
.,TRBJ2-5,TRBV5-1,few,TGCGCCAGCAGCTTGGACAGAAGACTGTACCAAGAGACCCAGTACTTC,CASSLDRRLYQETQYF
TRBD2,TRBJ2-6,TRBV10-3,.,TGTGCCATCAGTGAGGATGCGGGAGGGAGCTCTGGGGCCAACGTCCTGACTTTC,CAISEDAGGSSGANVLTF
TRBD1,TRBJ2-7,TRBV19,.,TGTACCAGTAGTAAGGACAGGGCCTACGAGCAGTACTTC,CTSSKDRAYEQYF
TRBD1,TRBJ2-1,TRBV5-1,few,TGCGCCAGCAGCTCCGGGACAGGGGGCTATGAGCAGTTCTTC,CASSSGTGGYEQFF
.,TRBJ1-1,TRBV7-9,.,TGTGCCAGCAGTTCATCCAGGAGTGGAAATGAAGCTTTCTTT,CASSSSRSGNEAFF
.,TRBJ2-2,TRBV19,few,TGTGCCAGTAGTATCTCCGATGGAGCCACCGGGGAGCTGTTTTTT,CASSISDGATGELFF
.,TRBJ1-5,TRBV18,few,TGTGCCAGCTCGACCGAGGGCAATCAGCCCCAGCATTTT,CASSTEGNQPQHF
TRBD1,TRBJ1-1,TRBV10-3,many,TGTGCCATCAGTGAGACAACCGGGACAGAGAACACTGAAGCTTTCTTT,CAISETTGTENTEAFF
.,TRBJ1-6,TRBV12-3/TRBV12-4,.,TGTGCCAGCAGTTCCAACCGGGGGTGGACCAATTCACCCCTCCACTTT,CASSSNRGWTNSPLHF
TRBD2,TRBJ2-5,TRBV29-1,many,TGCAGCGTCGAGGGGGGACTAGCAGTCCAAGAGACCCAGTACTTC,CSVEGGLAVQETQYF
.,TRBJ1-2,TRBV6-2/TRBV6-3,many,TGTGCCACCTCGAACTCGGCCGGAGTACTCCGAGGAGGCTACACCTTC,CATSNSAGVLRGGYTF
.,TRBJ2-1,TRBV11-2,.,TGTGCCAGCAGCCCATTACCGGCGGGGATGACCTACAATGAGCAGTTCTTC,CASSPLPAGMTYNEQFF
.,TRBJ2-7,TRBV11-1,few,TGTGCCAGCAGCCCCCTTAGCGCCAAACGGCCCGGTGGAGTCTACGAGCAGTACTTC,CASSPLSAKRPGGVYEQYF
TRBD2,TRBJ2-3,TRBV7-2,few,TGTGCCAGCAGCTTAGCTAGCGGGAGGGTTCTCGATACGCAGTATTTT,CASSLASGRVLDTQYF
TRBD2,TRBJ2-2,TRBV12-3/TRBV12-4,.,TGTGCCAGCAGCCTGACTAGCGGGAGGGCTGGGACCGGGGAGCTGTTTTTT,CASSLTSGRAGTGELFF
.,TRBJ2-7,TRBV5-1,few,TGCGCCAGCAGCCGCAGGTGGGACGAGCAGTACTTC,CASSRRWDEQYF
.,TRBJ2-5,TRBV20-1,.,TGCAGTGCTAACTCCTGGACTGCAGGAGAGACCCAGTACTTC,CSANSWTAGETQYF
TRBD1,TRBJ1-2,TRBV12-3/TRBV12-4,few,TGTGCCAGCAGTAAACTACAGGGGAACTATGGCTACACCTTC,CASSKLQGNYGYTF
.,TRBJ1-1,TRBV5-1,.,TGCGCCAGCAGACATACAGGCCTGAACACTGAAGCTTTCTTT,CASRHTGLNTEAFF
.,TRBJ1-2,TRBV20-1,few,TGCAGTGCTAGGTCCGGGACTTTATATGGCTACACCTTC,CSARSGTLYGYTF
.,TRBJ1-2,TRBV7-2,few,TGTGCCAGCAGCGTACGGGGGGGCCTTGGCTACACCTTC,CASSVRGGLGYTF
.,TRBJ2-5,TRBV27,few,TGTGCCAGCAGTAAGGACCGATCGGGCGAGACCCAGTACTTC,CASSKDRSGETQYF
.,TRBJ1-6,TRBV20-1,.,TGCAGTGCCCGATGGGGGAGCTCCTATAATTCACCCCTCCACTTT,CSARWGSSYNSPLHF
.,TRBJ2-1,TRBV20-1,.,TGCAGTGCTAGAGATATCCACGGGGGTAGCGAGACTTACAATGAGCAGTTCTTC,CSARDIHGGSETYNEQFF
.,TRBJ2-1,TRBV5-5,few,TGTGCCAGCAGACAACAGATGCCCGGCTCCTACAATGAGCAGTTCTTC,CASRQQMPGSYNEQFF
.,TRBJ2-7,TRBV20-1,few,TGCAGTGCCGGGGGACCAACCGGGCGGGAGCAGTACTTC,CSAGGPTGREQYF
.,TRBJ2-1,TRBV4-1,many,TGCGCCAGCAGCCGGACCCGCGATGAGCAGTTCTTC,CASSRTRDEQFF
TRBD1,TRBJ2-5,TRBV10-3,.,TGTGCCATCAGTGAGGGACAGGCAGGAGAGACCCAGTACTTC,CAISEGQAGETQYF
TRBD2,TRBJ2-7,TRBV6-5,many,TGTGCCAGCAGTTACACTAGCGGGAGCTCCTACGAGCAGTACTTC,CASSYTSGSSYEQYF
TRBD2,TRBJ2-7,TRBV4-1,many,TGCGCCAGCAGCCAAGACGCCCTAATCCCGGGACTAGCGGGAGGGCAGTACGAGCAGTACTTC,CASSQDALIPGLAGGQYEQYF
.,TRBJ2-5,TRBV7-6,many,TGTGCCAGCAGCTTAGGGATGGTTTGGGAGACCCAGTACTTC,CASSLGMVWETQYF
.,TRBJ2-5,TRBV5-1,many,TGCGCCAGCAGCTGGGGGACACCCGGGGAGACCCAGTACTTC,CASSWGTPGETQYF
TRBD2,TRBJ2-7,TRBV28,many,TGTGCCAGCAGTGCCCCGTGGCGGGAGCTTTCCTACGAGCAGTACTTC,CASSAPWRELSYEQYF
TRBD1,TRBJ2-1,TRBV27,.,TGTGCCAGCAGTCCCGGACAGGGAAGAGGAAAGTCGGATGAGCAGTTCTTC,CASSPGQGRGKSDEQFF
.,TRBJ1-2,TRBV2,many,TGTGCCAGCAGTCCCTTCGCTAATCGCTACACCTTC,CASSPFANRYTF
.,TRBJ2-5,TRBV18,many,TGTGCCAGCTCACCAGGCCAGGGCGGAGAGACCCAGTACTTC,CASSPGQGGETQYF
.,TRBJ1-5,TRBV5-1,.,TGCGCCAGCAGCACCGGGGACAGCAATCAGCCCCAGCATTTT,CASSTGDSNQPQHF
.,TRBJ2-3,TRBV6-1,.,TGTGCCAGCAGGTCCAGGTTTGCAGATACGCAGTATTTT,CASRSRFADTQYF
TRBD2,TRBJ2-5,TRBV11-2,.,TGTGCCAGCAGCTATCGGGAGGAAGAGACCCAGTACTTC,CASSYREEETQYF
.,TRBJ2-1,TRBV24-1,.,TGTGCCACCAGTGACGGCAAGTACAATGAGCAGTTCTTC,CATSDGKYNEQFF
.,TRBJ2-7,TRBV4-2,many,TGTGCCAGCAGCCAAGGGACTGGCACCTACGAGCAGTACTTC,CASSQGTGTYEQYF
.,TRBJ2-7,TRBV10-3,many,TGTGCCATCAGTGAGTCAGGGAATCGGCCCTACGAGCAGTACTTC,CAISESGNRPYEQYF
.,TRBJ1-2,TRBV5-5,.,TGTGCCAGCAGCTTCGAAGGGGTCAACTATGGCTACACCTTC,CASSFEGVNYGYTF
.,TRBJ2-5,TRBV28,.,TGTGCCGAACCCCGGAGTCCTGAGACCCAGTACTTC,CAEPRSPETQYF
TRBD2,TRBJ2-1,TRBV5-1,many,TGCGCCAGCAGCTGGACTAGCGGGAGCCTTAATGAGCAGTTCTTC,CASSWTSGSLNEQFF
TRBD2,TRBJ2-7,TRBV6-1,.,TGTGCCAGCAGTCCTCGGACTAGCGGGGGATCCTACGAGCAGTACTTC,CASSPRTSGGSYEQYF